The 21 T cell receptor beta chains below were found in one sample sequenced in a study of blood T cell repertoires in COVID-19. Some clones are missing from TCRdb's copy, which holds only in-frame ones; the method was immunoSEQ multiplex PCR. Among about 200,000 clones listed, approximately 80% were seen once. Sequencing used peripheral blood. Receptor source: a man aged 55 to 70 with acute or convalescent COVID-19.

The chain carries TRBV7-6 and TRBJ2-5; D gene unclear. V gave up 3 bases and J gave up 1 base, with 6 bases separating them. The CDR3 totals 13 residues. The germline V gene has CDR1 SGHVS and CDR2 FNYEAQ. The CDR3 reads CASSFGGQETQYF. The CDR3 DNA sequence: TGTGCCAGCAGCTTCGGCGGCCAAGAGACCCAGTACTTC.

This clone has only one observation. CDR3 residues: CASSPARGLTDTQYF. CDR3 DNA sequence: TGTGCCAGCAGCCCTGCCCGGGGACTCACAGATACGCAGTATTTT. This sequence joins TRBV3-1 (or the pseudogene TRBV3-2) and TRBJ2-3; D might be TRBD2 (6 bases). The CDR3 runs 15 residues. Germline V gene data show CDR1 as LGHDT and CDR2 as YNNKEL (reference sequence). V was shortened by 4 bases and J by 2 bases, with 13 bases between the two germline ends.

The chain carries TRBV28 and TRBJ1-6; D uncertain. This CDR3 is 12 amino acids long. Trimming removed 1 base at V and 14 bases at J, with 9 bases between. Germline V gene sequence: CDR1 MDHEN, CDR2 SYDVKM. Here the CDR3 reads CASSLYTEALHF. CDR3 DNA sequence: TGTGCCAGCAGTTTATACACAGAAGCCCTCCACTTT. Variable domain in full (rest from reference TRBV28 and TRBJ1-6): DVKVTQSSRYLVKRTGEKVFLECVQDMDHENMFWYRQDPGLGLRLIYFSYDVKMKEKGDIPEGYSVSREKKERFSLILESASTNQTSMYLCASSLYTEALHFGNGTRLTVT.

This rearrangement joins TRBV19 to TRBJ1-2; 7 bases map to TRBD1. The junction had 3 bases not matched to a gene; V was cut back by 6 bases and J by 8 bases. The V gene's germline CDR1 is LNHDA and CDR2 SQIVND (reference sequence). CDR3 length: 11 residues. CDR3 DNA: TGTGCCAGTAGGAAGACAGGGGGCTACACCTTC. Encoded protein: CASRKTGGYTF.

This clone has just one count. The chain is built from TRBV7-3 and TRBJ2-7, with a possible D match to TRBD1 (7 bases). Trimming removed 5 bases at V and 2 bases at J, with 10 bases between. CDR1 is SGHTA and CDR2 is FQGTGA in the germline V gene. The CDR3 totals 13 residues. The DNA for the CDR3 is TGTGCCAGCAGCCGGGGGACAGCCTACGAGCAGTACTTC. This encodes CASSRGTAYEQYF. Full variable domain (outside the CDR3, taken from reference TRBV7-3 and TRBJ2-7): GAGVSQTPSNKVTEKGKYVELRCDPISGHTALYWYRQSLGQGPEFLIYFQGTGAADDSGLPNDRFFAVRPEGSVSTLKIQRTERGDSAVYLCASSRGTAYEQYFGPGTRLTVT.

This chain links TRBV7-3 with TRBJ2-1; TRBD1 might be the D (6 bases). This CDR3 spans 17 amino acids. Per the germline V gene, CDR1 is SGHTA and CDR2 is FQGTGA. V was clipped by 2 bases and J by 8 bases, with 22 bases between them. CDR3 sequence (DNA): TGTGCCAGCAGCTTAGGGGGTCCAGGGGTGGCTAGAGATGAGCAGTTCTTC. Encoded protein: CASSLGGPGVARDEQFF.

This clone was seen only a few times. The chain links TRBV20-1 to TRBJ1-2; D gene unclear. CDR3 length: 11 amino acids. Deletions cut 3 bases from V and 2 bases from J, with 4 bases between. CDR1 and CDR2 (germline): DFQATT, SNEGSKA (reference sequence). The CDR3 DNA reads as TGCAGTGCTAGTCTGAACTATGGCTACACCTTC. Its protein product is CSASLNYGYTF.

The chain has TRBV4-2 and TRBJ2-4; 7 bases match TRBD2. The ends lost 0 bases at V and 3 bases at J; junction bases unmatched: 5. Germline assignment: CDR1 LGHNA and CDR2 YNFKEQ. The CDR3 is 16 amino acids. The CDR3 loop reads CASSQDRERGKNIQYF. The CDR3 DNA reads TGTGCCAGCAGCCAAGATCGGGAGCGGGGCAAAAACATTCAGTACTTC.

This rearrangement joins TRBV7-2 to TRBJ2-5; 9 bases are a match to TRBD2. This CDR3 has 17 residues. With V trimmed by 3 bases and J by 0 bases, 8 bases remained unmatched. CDR1 is SGHTA and CDR2 is FQGNSA in the germline V gene. The CDR3 bases are TGTGCCAGCAGCTTCTCCCCTAGCGGGGTAAACCAAGAGACCCAGTACTTC. It codes for CASSFSPSGVNQETQYF.

This chain uses TRBV21-1 with TRBJ2-5; whether TRBD1, the table's D call, matches the DNA was not checked. TRBV21-1 counts as a pseudogene. CDR3 length equals 13 residues. CDR3 residues: CASTTTGEETQYF. CDR3 bases: TGTGCCAGCACCACGACAGGGGAAGAGACCCAGTACTTC.

This chain uses TRBV12-3 or TRBV12-4 with TRBJ1-5; D not certain. V lost 4 bases and J lost 6, with 10 bases in between. The CDR3 length is 13 residues. CDR3 in DNA: TGTGCCAGCAGTTCGCCCCCGGGTCAGCCCCAGCATTTT. This sequence encodes CASSSPPGQPQHF.

The chain carries TRBV6-5 and TRBJ2-7, with D perhaps TRBD2 (5 bases). This CDR3 is built from 12 residues. Germline loops: CDR1 MNHEY, CDR2 SVGAGI. V lost 2 bases to trimming and J lost 10 bases, with 12 bases between them. DNA of the CDR3: TGTGCCAGCAGTTACACTTCGGGGTTTCAGTACTTC. Translated: CASSYTSGFQYF.

The table lists this clone with a few counts. The V gene is TRBV9, the J gene TRBJ1-1; 9 nucleotides match TRBD1. Germline trimming cut 4 bases from V and 7 bases from J; bases unmatched to any gene: 5. The CDR3 runs 13 residues. Germline CDR1 and CDR2: SGDLS and YYNGEE. CDR3 residues: CASSPGTGFEAFF. The CDR3 coding sequence is TGTGCCAGCAGCCCAGGGACAGGGTTTGAAGCTTTCTTT. Full variable domain (rest looked up from reference TRBV9 and TRBJ1-1): DSGVTQTPKHLITATGQRVTLRCSPRSGDLSVYWYQQSLDQGLQFLIQYYNGEERAKGNILERFSAQQFPDLHSELNLSSLELGDSALYFCASSPGTGFEAFFGQGTRLTVV.

The chain carries TRBV4-1 and TRBJ1-5; tentatively, D is TRBD1 (5 bases). Deletions cut 1 base from V and 9 bases from J, with 13 bases between. Germline CDR1 MGHRA, CDR2 YSYEKL. This CDR3 comprises 14 residues. In DNA form, the CDR3 reads TGCGCCAGCAGCCAAGTCTGGGGGGTGGGGCCCCAGCATTTT. Its translation is CASSQVWGVGPQHF.

This clone showed up just once. V is TRBV11-2 and J is TRBJ2-7; tentative D call: TRBD1 (5 bases). V was clipped by 4 bases and J by 2 bases, with 18 bases between them. Germline-derived CDR1 and CDR2 are SGHAT and FQNNGV. The CDR3 spans 16 residues. CDR3 residues: CASSSHLQGPPYEQYF. DNA of the CDR3: TGTGCCAGCAGCTCCCACCTCCAGGGTCCCCCCTACGAGCAGTACTTC.

The chain combines TRBV30 with TRBJ1-5, with 9 bases identical to TRBD1. CDR1 and CDR2 from the germline V gene are GTSNPN and SVGIG (reference sequence). This CDR3 spans 14 amino acids. V was clipped by 2 bases and J by 5 bases; unmatched bases: 4. The CDR3, as DNA: TGTGCCTGGAGTCTCGGACAGGGGTATCAGCCCCAGCATTTT. This sequence encodes CAWSLGQGYQPQHF. The full variable domain, in which reference TRBV30 and TRBJ1-5 provide the parts outside the CDR3, is SQTIHQWPATLVQPVGSPLSLECTVEGTSNPNLYWYRQAAGRGLQLLFYSVGIGQISSEVPQNLSASRPQDRQFILSSKKLLLSDSGFYLCAWSLGQGYQPQHFGDGTRLSIL.

The CDR3 nucleotides read TGTGCCAGCAGCCGCGGGTCAGGCATTCAGTACTTC. This codes for CASSRGSGIQYF. The chain recombines TRBV6-5 with TRBJ2-4; the D gene is possibly TRBD2 (5 bases). The CDR3 totals 12 residues. With 6 bases removed from V and 9 bases from J, the gap between germline ends came to 12 bases. CDR1 is MNHEY and CDR2 is SVGAGI in the germline V gene.

The gene calls are TRBV6-5 and TRBJ1-3; 9 positions agree with TRBD1. From germline, CDR1 is MNHEY and CDR2 SVGAGI. V shed 2 bases, J shed 7 bases, and the junction held 9 bases outside the gene matches. There are 16 residues in the CDR3. CDR3 bases: TGTGCCAGCAGTTACACCCGGGACAGGGCCTGGAACACCATATATTTT. Protein sequence: CASSYTRDRAWNTIYF.

The V gene is TRBV24-1, the J gene TRBJ2-5; 9 nucleotides agree with TRBD2. The germline CDR1 and CDR2 sequences are KGHDR and SFDVKD. CDR3 length equals 17 residues. The V and J ends lost 0 bases and 4 bases, in that order; junction bases with no gene match: 8. The CDR3 region is CATSDLKAGGPRETQYF. The DNA of the CDR3 is TGTGCCACCAGTGATTTGAAGGCGGGAGGGCCGCGAGAGACCCAGTACTTC.

The chain joins TRBV7-9 to TRBJ2-3; tentatively, D is TRBD2 (6 bases). This CDR3 comprises 16 residues. Per the germline V gene, CDR1 is SEHNR and CDR2 is FQNEAQ (reference sequence). Trimming left V 5 bases short and J 2 bases short, with 17 bases between. CDR3 sequence: CASSPGTWTITDTQYF. The CDR3 DNA reads TGTGCCAGCAGCCCGGGGACTTGGACGATCACAGATACGCAGTATTTT.

This rearrangement joins TRBV6-4 to TRBJ1-2; TRBD1 is a possible D gene (6 bases). The germline V and J ends were trimmed by 3 bases and 7 bases, with 15 bases remaining between them. The CDR3 totals 14 residues. Germline V CDR1 and CDR2: MRHNA, SNTAGT. CDR3 coding DNA: TGTGCCAGCAGTGAATTCCAGGGGTCGACTGGCTACACCTTC. Its translation: CASSEFQGSTGYTF.